This TCR beta chain was identified in a study of blood T cell repertoires in COVID-19. Study details: Material from acute and convalescent COVID-19 was sourced from the United States, Italy and Spain.

Produced via immunoSEQ multiplex PCR; TCRdb's table is partial and in-frame only. The sample includes 100,000 to 140,000 clones, about 90% of them seen just once. CDR3 length: 14 amino acids. Germline V gives CDR1 MNHEY, CDR2 SVGEGT. V was clipped by 0 bases and J by 7 bases, with 7 bases between them. The rearrangement links TRBV6-2 or TRBV6-3 to TRBJ1-6; weak D call: TRBD1 (5 bases). The sample comprised peripheral blood. The receptor was isolated from a young woman with acute or convalescent COVID-19. CDR3 in DNA: TGTGCCAGCAGTTACTCGGGGCCGAATTCACCCCTCCACTTT. Translated: CASSYSGPNSPLHF.